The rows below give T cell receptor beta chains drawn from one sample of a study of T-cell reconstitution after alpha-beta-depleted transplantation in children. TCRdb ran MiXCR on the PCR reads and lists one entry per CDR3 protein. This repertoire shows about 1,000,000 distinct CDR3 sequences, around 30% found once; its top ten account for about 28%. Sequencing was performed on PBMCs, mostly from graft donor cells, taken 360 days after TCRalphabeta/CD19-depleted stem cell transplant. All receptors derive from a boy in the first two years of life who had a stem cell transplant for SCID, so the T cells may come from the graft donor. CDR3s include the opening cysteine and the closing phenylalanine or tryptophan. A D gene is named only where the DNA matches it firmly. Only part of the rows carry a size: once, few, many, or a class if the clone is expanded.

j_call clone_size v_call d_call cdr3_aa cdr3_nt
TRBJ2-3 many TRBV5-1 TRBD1 CASSPRTGGTDTQYF TGTGCCAGCAGCCCCCGGACAGGGGGCACAGATACGCAGTATTTT
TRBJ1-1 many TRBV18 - CASSPQGLGTEAFF TGTGCCAGCTCACCACAGGGGCTGGGCACTGAAGCTTTCTTT
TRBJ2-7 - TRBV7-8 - CASSPRLDDEQYF TGTGCCAGCAGCCCCCGCCTGGACGACGAGCAGTACTTC
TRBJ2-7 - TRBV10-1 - CASSESSSSYEQYF TGCGCCAGCAGTGAGTCCTCCAGCTCCTACGAGCAGTACTTC
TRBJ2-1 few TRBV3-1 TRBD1 CASSHGTGGNEQFF TGTGCCAGCAGCCACGGGACAGGGGGTAATGAGCAGTTCTTC
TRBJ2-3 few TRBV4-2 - CASSQDGGLHTDTQYF TGTGCCAGCAGCCAAGATGGGGGACTGCACACAGATACGCAGTATTTT
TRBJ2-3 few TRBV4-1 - CASSQDPGLDTQYF TGCGCCAGCAGCCAAGATCCGGGGTTAGATACGCAGTATTTT
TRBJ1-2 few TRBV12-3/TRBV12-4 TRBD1 CASSLAPGQGAWGYTF TGTGCCAGCAGTTTAGCCCCGGGACAGGGGGCATGGGGCTACACCTTC
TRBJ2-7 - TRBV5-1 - CASSLVSGVLFYEQYF TGCGCCAGCAGCTTGGTGTCGGGGGTTTTGTTCTACGAGCAGTACTTC
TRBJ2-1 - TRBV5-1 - CASSFSGLRSYNEQFF TGCGCCAGCAGCTTTTCGGGGTTGAGGTCCTACAATGAGCAGTTCTTC
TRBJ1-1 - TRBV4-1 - CASSQERVNTEAFF TGCGCCAGCAGCCAAGAAAGGGTGAACACTGAAGCTTTCTTT
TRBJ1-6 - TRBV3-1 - CASSQEAASGPLHF TGTGCCAGCAGCCAAGAAGCGGCTTCGGGGCCCCTCCACTTT
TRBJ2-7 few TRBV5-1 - CASSPGDLRYEQYF TGCGCCAGCAGCCCCGGGGACCTTCGCTACGAGCAGTACTTC
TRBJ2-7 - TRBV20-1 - CSAGTVPYEQYF TGCAGTGCCGGAACTGTGCCCTACGAGCAGTACTTC
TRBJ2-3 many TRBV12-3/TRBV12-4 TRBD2 CAKAISGGPTDTQYF TGTGCCAAGGCGATATCGGGGGGGCCCACAGATACGCAGTATTTT
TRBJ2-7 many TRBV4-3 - CASSQDPPGFSLNSYEQYF TGCGCCAGCAGCCAAGATCCTCCAGGGTTTTCCTTAAATTCCTACGAGCAGTACTTC
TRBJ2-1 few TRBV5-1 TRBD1 CASSLVGQGSYNEQFF TGCGCCAGCAGCTTGGTAGGACAGGGGTCCTACAATGAGCAGTTCTTC
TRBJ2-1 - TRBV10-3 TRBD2 CAISDGSGGHSSYNEQFF TGTGCCATCAGTGATGGTAGCGGGGGCCACAGCTCCTACAATGAGCAGTTCTTC
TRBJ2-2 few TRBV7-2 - CASSLADRTGELFF TGTGCCAGCAGCTTAGCGGATCGCACCGGGGAGCTGTTTTTT
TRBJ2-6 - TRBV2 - CASLREAGANVLTF TGTGCCAGCCTCCGGGAAGCTGGGGCCAACGTCCTGACTTTC
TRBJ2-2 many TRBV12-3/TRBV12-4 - CASSFPAANTGELFF TGTGCCAGCAGTTTTCCAGCCGCGAACACCGGGGAGCTGTTTTTT
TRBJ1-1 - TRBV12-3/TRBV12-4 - CASSLGWEAFF TGTGCCAGCAGTTTAGGCTGGGAAGCTTTCTTT
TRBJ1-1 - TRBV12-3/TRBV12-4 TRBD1 CASGAQGALTEAFF TGTGCCAGCGGGGCTCAGGGGGCGTTGACTGAAGCTTTCTTT
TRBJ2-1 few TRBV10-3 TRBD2 CAISGRASGGDEQFF TGTGCCATCAGTGGTAGGGCTAGCGGAGGGGATGAGCAGTTCTTC
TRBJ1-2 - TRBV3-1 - CASSQYAGTANYGYTF TGTGCCAGCAGCCAATATGCTGGGACGGCAAACTATGGCTACACCTTC
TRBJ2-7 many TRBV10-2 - CASSEFPYEQYF TGCGCCAGCAGTGAGTTTCCCTACGAGCAGTACTTC
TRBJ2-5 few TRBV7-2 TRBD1 CASLRGGNLQETQYF TGTGCCAGCCTACGAGGGGGCAACCTGCAAGAGACCCAGTACTTC
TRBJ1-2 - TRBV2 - CASRRESAYGYTF TGTGCCAGCCGTAGGGAGAGCGCCTATGGCTACACCTTC
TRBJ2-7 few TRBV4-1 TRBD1 CASSAGQGPSYEQYF TGCGCCAGCAGCGCAGGACAGGGCCCCTCCTACGAGCAGTACTTC
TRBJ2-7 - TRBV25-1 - CASSAWDVAAYEQYF TGTGCCAGCAGTGCATGGGATGTCGCCGCCTACGAGCAGTACTTC
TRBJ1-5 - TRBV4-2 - CASSQEGPGRDSNQPQHF TGTGCCAGCAGCCAAGAGGGGCCAGGGAGGGATAGCAATCAGCCCCAGCATTTT
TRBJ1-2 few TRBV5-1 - CASSAEGRQNYGYTF TGCGCCAGCAGCGCAGAAGGGAGACAGAACTATGGCTACACCTTC
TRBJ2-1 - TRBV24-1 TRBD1 CATSAFPAETGVGEQFF TGTGCCACCAGTGCTTTTCCGGCTGAGACAGGGGTGGGGGAGCAGTTCTTC
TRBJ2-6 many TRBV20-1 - CSARRQPGANVLTF TGCAGTGCTAGGAGGCAGCCTGGGGCCAACGTCCTGACTTTC
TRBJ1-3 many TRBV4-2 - CASSQGTASGNTIYF TGTGCCAGCAGCCAAGGTACGGCTTCTGGAAACACCATATATTTT
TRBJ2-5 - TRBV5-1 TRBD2 CASRPAGVQETQYF TGCGCCAGCAGACCAGCGGGGGTCCAAGAGACCCAGTACTTC
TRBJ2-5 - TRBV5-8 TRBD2 CASSLTSGGASETQYF TGTGCCAGCAGCCTTACAAGCGGGGGGGCTTCAGAGACCCAGTACTTC
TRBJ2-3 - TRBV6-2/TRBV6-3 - CASKLSRTDTQYF TGTGCCAGCAAATTATCTAGGACAGATACGCAGTATTTT
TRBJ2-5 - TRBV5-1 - CASSSVGAGSEETQYF TGCGCCAGCAGCTCCGTTGGGGCGGGGAGTGAAGAGACCCAGTACTTC
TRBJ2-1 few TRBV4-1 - CASQRGGSYNEQFF TGCGCCAGCCAGCGAGGGGGCTCCTACAATGAGCAGTTCTTC
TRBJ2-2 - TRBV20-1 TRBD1 CCARGQGDPNTGELFF TGCTGTGCTAGGGGACAGGGAGATCCGAACACCGGGGAGCTGTTTTTT
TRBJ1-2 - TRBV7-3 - CASSFGDAANYGYTF TGTGCCAGCAGCTTTGGGGACGCAGCTAACTATGGCTACACCTTC